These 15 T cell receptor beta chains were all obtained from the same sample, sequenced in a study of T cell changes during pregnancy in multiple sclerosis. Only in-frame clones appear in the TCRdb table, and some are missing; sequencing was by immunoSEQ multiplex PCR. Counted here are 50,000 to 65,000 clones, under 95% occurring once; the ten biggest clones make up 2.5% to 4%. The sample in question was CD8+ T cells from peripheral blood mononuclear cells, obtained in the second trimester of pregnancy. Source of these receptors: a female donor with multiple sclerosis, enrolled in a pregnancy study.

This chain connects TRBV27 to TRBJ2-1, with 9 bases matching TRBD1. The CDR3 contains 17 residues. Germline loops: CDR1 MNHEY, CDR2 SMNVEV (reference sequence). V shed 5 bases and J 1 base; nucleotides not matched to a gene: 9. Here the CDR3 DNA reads TGTGCCAGCAGTCCTTGGGGACAGGGACCGTCCTACAATGAGCAGTTCTTC. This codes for CASSPWGQGPSYNEQFF.

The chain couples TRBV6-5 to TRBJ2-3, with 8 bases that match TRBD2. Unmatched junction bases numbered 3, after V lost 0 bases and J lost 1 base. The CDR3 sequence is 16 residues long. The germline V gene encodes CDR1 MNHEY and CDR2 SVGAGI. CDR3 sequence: CASSYSRAGGTDTQYF. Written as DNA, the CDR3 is TGTGCCAGCAGTTACTCCCGAGCGGGAGGCACAGATACGCAGTATTTT.

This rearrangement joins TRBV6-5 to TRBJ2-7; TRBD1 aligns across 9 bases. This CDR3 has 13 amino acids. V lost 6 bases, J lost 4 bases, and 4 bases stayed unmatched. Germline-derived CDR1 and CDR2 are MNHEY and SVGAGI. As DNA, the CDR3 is TGTGCCAGCAGAACCGGGACAGGGTACGAGCAGTACTTC. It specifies CASRTGTGYEQYF.

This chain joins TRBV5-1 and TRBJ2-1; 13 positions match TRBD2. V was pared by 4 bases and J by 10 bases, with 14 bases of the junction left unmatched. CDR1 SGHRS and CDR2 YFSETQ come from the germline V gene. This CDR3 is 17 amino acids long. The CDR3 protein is CASSPIPGLAGNYEQFF. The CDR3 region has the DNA TGCGCCAGCAGCCCCATTCCGGGACTAGCGGGAAATTACGAGCAGTTCTTC. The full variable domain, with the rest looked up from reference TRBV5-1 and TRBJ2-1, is KAGVTQTPRYLIKTRGQQVTLSCSPISGHRSVSWYQQTPGQGLQFLFEYFSETQRNKGNFPGRFSGRQFSNSRSEMNVSTLELGDSALYLCASSPIPGLAGNYEQFFGPGTRLTVL.

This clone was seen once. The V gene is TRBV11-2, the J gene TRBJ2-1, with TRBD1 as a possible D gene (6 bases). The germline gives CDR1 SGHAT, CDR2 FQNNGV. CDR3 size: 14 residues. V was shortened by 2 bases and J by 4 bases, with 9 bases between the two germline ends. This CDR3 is CASSLTRGYNEQFF. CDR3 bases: TGTGCCAGCAGCTTAACCAGGGGTTACAATGAGCAGTTCTTC.

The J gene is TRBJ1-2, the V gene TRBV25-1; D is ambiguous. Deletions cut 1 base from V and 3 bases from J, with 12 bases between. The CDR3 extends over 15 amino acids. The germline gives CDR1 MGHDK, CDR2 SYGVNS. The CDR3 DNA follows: TGTGCCAGCAGTGAATCGGGAGATACTTACTATGGCTACACCTTC. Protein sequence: CASSESGDTYYGYTF.

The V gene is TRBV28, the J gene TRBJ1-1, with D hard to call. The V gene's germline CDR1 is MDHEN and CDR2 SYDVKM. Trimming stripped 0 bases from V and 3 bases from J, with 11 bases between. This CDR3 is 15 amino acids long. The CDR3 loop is CASSLWRGVDTEAFF. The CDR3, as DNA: TGTGCCAGCAGTTTATGGCGGGGTGTGGACACTGAAGCTTTCTTT.

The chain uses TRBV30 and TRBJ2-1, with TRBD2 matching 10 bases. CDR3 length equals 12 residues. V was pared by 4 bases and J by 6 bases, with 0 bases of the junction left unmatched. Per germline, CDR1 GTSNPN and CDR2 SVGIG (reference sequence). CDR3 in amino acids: CAWTSGGNEQFF. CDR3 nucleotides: TGTGCCTGGACTAGCGGGGGCAATGAGCAGTTCTTC.

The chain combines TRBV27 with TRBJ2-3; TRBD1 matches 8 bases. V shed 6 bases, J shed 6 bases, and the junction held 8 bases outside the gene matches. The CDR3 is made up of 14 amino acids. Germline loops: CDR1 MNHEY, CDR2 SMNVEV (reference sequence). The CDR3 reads CASSYGQGADTQYF. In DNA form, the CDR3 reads TGTGCCAGCAGCTACGGGCAGGGGGCGGATACGCAGTATTTT.

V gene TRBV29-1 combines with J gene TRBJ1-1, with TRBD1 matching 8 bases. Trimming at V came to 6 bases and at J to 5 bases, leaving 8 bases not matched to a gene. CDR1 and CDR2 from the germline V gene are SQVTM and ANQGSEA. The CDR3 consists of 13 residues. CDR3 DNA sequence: TGCAGCGTCTTGACAGGGGTGGAGACTGAAGCTTTCTTT. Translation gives CSVLTGVETEAFF. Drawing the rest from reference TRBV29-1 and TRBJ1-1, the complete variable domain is SAVISQKPSRDICQRGTSLTIQCQVDSQVTMMFWYRQQPGQSLTLIATANQGSEATYESGFVIDKFPISRPNLTFSTLTVSNMSPEDSSIYLCSVLTGVETEAFFGQGTRLTVV.

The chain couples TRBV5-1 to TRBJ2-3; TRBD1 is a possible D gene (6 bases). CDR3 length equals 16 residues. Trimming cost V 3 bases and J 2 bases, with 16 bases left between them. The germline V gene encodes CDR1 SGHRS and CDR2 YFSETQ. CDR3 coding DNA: TGCGCCAGCAGCTCCTACAGGGAGTCGAACACAGATACGCAGTATTTT. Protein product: CASSSYRESNTDTQYF. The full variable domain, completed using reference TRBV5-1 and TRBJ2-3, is KAGVTQTPRYLIKTRGQQVTLSCSPISGHRSVSWYQQTPGQGLQFLFEYFSETQRNKGNFPGRFSGRQFSNSRSEMNVSTLELGDSALYLCASSSYRESNTDTQYFGPGTRLTVL.

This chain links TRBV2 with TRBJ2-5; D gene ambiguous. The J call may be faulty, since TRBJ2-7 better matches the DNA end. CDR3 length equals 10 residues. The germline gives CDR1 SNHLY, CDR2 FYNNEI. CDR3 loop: CASSGYEQYF. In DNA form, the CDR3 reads TGTGCCAGCAGTGGATACGAGCAGTACTTC.

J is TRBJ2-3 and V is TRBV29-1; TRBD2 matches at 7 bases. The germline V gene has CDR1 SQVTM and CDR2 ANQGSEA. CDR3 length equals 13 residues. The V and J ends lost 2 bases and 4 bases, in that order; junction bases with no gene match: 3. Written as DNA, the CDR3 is TGCAGCGTTGAACCGGGAGGTCCAGATACGCAGTATTTT. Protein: CSVEPGGPDTQYF.

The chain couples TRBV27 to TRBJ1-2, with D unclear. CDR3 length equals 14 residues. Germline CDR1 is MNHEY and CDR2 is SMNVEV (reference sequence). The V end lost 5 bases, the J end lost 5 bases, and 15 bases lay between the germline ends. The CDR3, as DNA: TGTGCCAGCAGTCCGGCGGGTCTCGTGTATGGCTACACCTTC. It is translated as CASSPAGLVYGYTF.

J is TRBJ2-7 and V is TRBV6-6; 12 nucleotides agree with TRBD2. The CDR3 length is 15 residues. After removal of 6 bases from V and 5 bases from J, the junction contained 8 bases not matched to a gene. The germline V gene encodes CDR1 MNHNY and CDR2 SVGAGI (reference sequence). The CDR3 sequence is CASRQRLAGGHEQYF. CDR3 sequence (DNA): TGTGCCAGCAGGCAGCGTCTAGCGGGAGGGCACGAGCAGTACTTC.